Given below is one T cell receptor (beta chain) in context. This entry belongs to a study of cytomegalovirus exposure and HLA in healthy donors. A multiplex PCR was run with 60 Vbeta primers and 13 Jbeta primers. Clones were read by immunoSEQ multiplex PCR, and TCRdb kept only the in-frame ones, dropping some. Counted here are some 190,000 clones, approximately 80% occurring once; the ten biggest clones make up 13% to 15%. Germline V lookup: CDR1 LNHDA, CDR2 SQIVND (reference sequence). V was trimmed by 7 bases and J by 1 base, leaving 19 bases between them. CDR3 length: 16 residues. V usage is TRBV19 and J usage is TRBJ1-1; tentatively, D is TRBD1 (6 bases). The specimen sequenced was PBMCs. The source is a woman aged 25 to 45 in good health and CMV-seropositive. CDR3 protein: CASTRQARLENTEAFF. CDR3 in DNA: TGTGCCAGTACGCGACAGGCTAGGCTCGAGAACACTGAAGCTTTCTTT.